The sequence of this T cell receptor (beta chain) was determined in a study of brain T cells in children with intractable seizures. Only in-frame clones appear in the TCRdb table, and some are missing; sequencing was by immunoSEQ multiplex PCR. The profile covers 80,000 or so clones, with approximately 89% appearing a single time and around 24% taken by the ten largest. Broader study findings: Clones missing pre-surgery may reflect undersampling of that blood sample.

Comment on this clone: Its target is unknown.

The CDR3 has 12 amino acids. Germline V gene data show CDR1 as MNHEY and CDR2 as SVGAGI. Trimming took off 7 bases at V and 5 bases at J, with 12 bases between the two ends. The sequence came from a girl under 10 years old with Rasmussen encephalitis and intractable seizures. Sample: peripheral blood, taken at surgery. The chain uses TRBV6-5 and TRBJ2-7, with D possibly TRBD1 on 6 matching bases. The CDR3 DNA sequence: TGTGCCAGCAAGAAGGGGGTCAACGAGCAGTACTTC. Translating it yields CASKKGVNEQYF.